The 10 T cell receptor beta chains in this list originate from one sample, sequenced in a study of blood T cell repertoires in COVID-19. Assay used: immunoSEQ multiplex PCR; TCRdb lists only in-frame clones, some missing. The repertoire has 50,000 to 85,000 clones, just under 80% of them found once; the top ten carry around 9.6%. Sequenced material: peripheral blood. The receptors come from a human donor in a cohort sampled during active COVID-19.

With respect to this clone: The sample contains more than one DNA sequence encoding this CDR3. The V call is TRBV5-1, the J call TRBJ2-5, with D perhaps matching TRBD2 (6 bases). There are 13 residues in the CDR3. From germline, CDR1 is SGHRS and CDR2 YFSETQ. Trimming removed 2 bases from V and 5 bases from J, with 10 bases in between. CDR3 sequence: CASSLRGGETQYF. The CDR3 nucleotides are TGCGCCAGCAGCTTAAGGGGAGGCGAGACCCAGTACTTC.

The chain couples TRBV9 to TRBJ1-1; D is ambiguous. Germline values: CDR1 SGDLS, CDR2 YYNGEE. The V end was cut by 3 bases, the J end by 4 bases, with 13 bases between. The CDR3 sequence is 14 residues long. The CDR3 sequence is CASSADSGSTEAFF. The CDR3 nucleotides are TGTGCCAGCAGCGCAGACTCTGGGAGCACTGAAGCTTTCTTT. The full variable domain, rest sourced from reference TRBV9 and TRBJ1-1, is DSGVTQTPKHLITATGQRVTLRCSPRSGDLSVYWYQQSLDQGLQFLIQYYNGEERAKGNILERFSAQQFPDLHSELNLSSLELGDSALYFCASSADSGSTEAFFGQGTRLTVV.

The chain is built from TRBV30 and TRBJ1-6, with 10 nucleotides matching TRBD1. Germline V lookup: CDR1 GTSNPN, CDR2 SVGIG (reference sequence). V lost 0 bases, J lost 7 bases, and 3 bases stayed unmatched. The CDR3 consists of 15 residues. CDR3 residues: CAWSVPGQGNSPLHF. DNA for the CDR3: TGTGCCTGGAGTGTACCGGGACAGGGGAATTCACCCCTCCACTTT.

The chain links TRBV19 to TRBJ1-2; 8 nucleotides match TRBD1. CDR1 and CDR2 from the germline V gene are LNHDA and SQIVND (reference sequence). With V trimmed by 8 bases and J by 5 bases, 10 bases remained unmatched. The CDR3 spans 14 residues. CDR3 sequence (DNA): TGTGCCAGTCATTTCTCGGACAGGGTATATGGCTACACCTTC. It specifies CASHFSDRVYGYTF.

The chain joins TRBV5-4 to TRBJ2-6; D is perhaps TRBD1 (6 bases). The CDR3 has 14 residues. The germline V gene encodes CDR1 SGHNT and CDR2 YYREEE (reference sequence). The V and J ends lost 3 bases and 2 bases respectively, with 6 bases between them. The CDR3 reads CASSYRAGANVLTF. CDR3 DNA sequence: TGTGCCAGCAGCTACAGGGCTGGGGCCAACGTCCTGACTTTC.

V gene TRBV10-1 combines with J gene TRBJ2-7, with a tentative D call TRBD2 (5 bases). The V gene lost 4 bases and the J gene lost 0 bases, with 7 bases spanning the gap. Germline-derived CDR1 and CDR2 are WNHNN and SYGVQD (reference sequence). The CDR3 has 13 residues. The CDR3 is CASSAGSSYEQYF. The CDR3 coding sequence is TGCGCCAGCAGTGCGGGGAGCTCCTACGAGCAGTACTTC.

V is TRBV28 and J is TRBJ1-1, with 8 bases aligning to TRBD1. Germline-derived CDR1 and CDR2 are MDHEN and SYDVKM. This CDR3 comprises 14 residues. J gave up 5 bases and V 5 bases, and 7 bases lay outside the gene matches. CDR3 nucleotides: TGTGCCAGCAGTCCCCCACAGGGGGGAACTGAAGCTTTCTTT. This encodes CASSPPQGGTEAFF.

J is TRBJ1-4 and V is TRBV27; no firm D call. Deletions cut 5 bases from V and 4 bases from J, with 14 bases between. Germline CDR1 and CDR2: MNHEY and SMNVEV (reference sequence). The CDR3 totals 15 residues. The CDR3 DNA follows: TGTGCCAGCAGTCCCGACTATCGGATTAATGAAAAACTGTTTTTT. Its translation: CASSPDYRINEKLFF.

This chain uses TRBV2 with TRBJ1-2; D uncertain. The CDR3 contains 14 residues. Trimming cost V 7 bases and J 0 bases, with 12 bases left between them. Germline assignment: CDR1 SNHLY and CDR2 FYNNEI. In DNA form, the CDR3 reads TGTGCCAGCACTATATGGTCGACTAACTATGGCTACACCTTC. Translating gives CASTIWSTNYGYTF.

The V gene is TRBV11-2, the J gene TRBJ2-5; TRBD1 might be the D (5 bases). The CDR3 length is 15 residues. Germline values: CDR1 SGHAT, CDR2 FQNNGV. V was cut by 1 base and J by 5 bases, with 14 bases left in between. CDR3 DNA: TGTGCCAGCAGCTTAGGTCTAGGGGTGAGGGAGACCCAGTACTTC. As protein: CASSLGLGVRETQYF.